Reported below is one T cell receptor (beta chain). Profiled with immunoSEQ multiplex PCR; TCRdb holds only in-frame clones, not every one. The table lists 65,000 to 100,000 clones, 80% to 90% of them singletons. These data originate in a study of blood T cell repertoires in COVID-19. V was pared by 4 bases and J by 3 bases, with 12 bases between. CDR1 and CDR2 from the germline V gene are SGHDT and YYEEEE. The CDR3 totals 14 residues. The V call is TRBV5-6, the J call TRBJ2-3; a weak D match, TRBD2 (5 bases). The TCR comes from a woman aged 80 or over with acute or convalescent COVID-19. Sequenced: peripheral blood. For the CDR3, the DNA is TGTGCCAGCAGCCCGGGGATTCATACAGATACGCAGTATTTT. Amino acid sequence: CASSPGIHTDTQYF.